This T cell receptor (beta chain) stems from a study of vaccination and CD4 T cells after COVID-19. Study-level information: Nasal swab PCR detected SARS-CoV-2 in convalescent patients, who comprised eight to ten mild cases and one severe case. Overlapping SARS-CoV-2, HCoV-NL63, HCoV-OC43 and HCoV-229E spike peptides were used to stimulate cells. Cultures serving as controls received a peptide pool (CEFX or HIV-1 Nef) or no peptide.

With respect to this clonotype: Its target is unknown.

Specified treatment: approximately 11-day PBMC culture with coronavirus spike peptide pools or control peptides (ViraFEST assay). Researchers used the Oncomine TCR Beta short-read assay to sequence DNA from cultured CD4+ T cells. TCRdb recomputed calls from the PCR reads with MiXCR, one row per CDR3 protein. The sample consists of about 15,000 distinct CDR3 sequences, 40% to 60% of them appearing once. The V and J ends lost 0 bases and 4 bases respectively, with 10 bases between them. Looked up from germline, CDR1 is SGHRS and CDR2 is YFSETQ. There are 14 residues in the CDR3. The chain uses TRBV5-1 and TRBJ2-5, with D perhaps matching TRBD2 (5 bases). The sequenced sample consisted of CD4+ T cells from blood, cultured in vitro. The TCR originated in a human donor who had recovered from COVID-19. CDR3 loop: CASSLVHRGETQYF. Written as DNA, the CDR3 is TGCGCCAGCAGCTTGGTTCACCGGGGAGAGACCCAGTACTTC.